The TCR beta chain under discussion was sequenced for a study of T cell responses to AZD1222 COVID-19 vaccine. Study conclusions and caveats: Unmutated regions of variants are reportedly targeted by nearly half of spike-specific TCRs. At 160-218 and 743-854, vaccine-associated CD4 TCRs were dominant, and they spanned spike. Donor demographics were predominantly white British with a female majority; clonal diversity may be underestimated.

Second doses that came at about 4 or about 12 weeks were put together. With regard to this clone: Antigen: not known.

With V trimmed by 7 bases and J by 5 bases, 8 bases remained unmatched. The CDR3 length is 14 residues. Germline V CDR1 and CDR2: MNHEY, SVGAGI. The data were produced by immunoSEQ multiplex PCR, yet TCRdb's version contains in-frame clones alone and is incomplete. The sample holds 140,000 to 150,000 clones; around 93% are singletons and the top ten take approximately 3.9%. This receptor was obtained from an adult who received the AZD1222 COVID-19 vaccine. The material was peripheral blood, obtained 28 days after the second AZD1222 dose. This chain links TRBV6-5 with TRBJ2-1; 7 bases are shared with TRBD2. CDR3 nucleotides: TGTGCCAGCATTCCGGGAGGTTACAACAATGAGCAGTTCTTC. Translated, it gives CASIPGGYNNEQFF.